This is a list of T cell receptor beta chains from one sample in a study of blood T cells in healthy people across ages. TCRdb re-called the 5' RACE reads through MiXCR, storing one row per CDR3 protein. The sample contains fewer than 800,000 distinct CDR3 sequences, about 25% of which appear only once. This sample was also put to use in a study of T cells of mothers and their children.

Input material: blood. These TCRs come from a boy younger than 18 in good health. CDR3s include the opening cysteine and the closing phenylalanine or tryptophan.

CASSLAGGQYGYTF	TRBJ1-2	TRBV5-1
CATSRDKSHGATYGYTF	TRBJ1-2	TRBV15
CASGLGTAFSDTQYF	TRBJ2-3	TRBV12-5
CASSTGQYQQGDTQYF	TRBJ2-3	TRBV7-9
CASSPSVAGDEQYF	TRBJ2-7	TRBV7-9
CASSLFSDAGELFF	TRBJ2-2	TRBV5-1
CSSDAGQGNYGYTF	TRBJ1-2	TRBV29-1
CASSLDLPQTETQYF	TRBJ2-5	TRBV5-1
CASSFVAAGQETQYF	TRBJ2-5	TRBV7-6
CASSFPTGRDEQYF	TRBJ2-7	TRBV5-6
CASSSPTSGYTDTQYF	TRBJ2-3	TRBV27
CATSPRTGGMSGELFF	TRBJ2-2	TRBV15
CSARPVAKNIQYF	TRBJ2-4	TRBV29-1
CASMSRGNRDTQYF	TRBJ2-3	TRBV4-2
CASSQERLAGGVEQFF	-	TRBV4-1
CASSSPRTGELFF	TRBJ2-2	TRBV9
CASSQYIAGPYEQYF	TRBJ2-7	TRBV4-1
CASGYIGGDEQYF	-	TRBV12-5
CSARDPGGANEKLFF	TRBJ1-4	TRBV20-1
CSVVWGRSYEQYF	TRBJ2-7	TRBV29-1
CSVKREGLNEQYF	-	TRBV29-1
CASSPTRGFNEQFF	TRBJ2-1	TRBV27
CASSAYNEGTQFF	TRBJ2-1	TRBV9
CASSFRGMGQYF	TRBJ2-7	TRBV7-8
CAIILGTEAKNIQYF	TRBJ2-4	TRBV11-2
CASREEGSLFSYGYTF	TRBJ1-2	TRBV6-1
CASSTTGEDEKLFF	TRBJ1-4	TRBV19
CTSSQGVSNQPQHF	TRBJ1-5	TRBV4-3
CASSLKAQSYEQYF	-	TRBV13
CATSRGDRGSNQPQHF	TRBJ1-5	TRBV15
CASSPTGTYEKLFF	TRBJ1-4	TRBV11-2
CASSLAFGTEAFF	TRBJ1-1	TRBV7-9
CASSLGLGQRAETQYF	TRBJ2-5	TRBV7-9
CSVVWSPLSSYEQYF	TRBJ2-7	TRBV29-1
CASSQVFRGPDTQYF	TRBJ2-3	TRBV4-1
CASRRDGSSYNSPLHF	TRBJ1-6	TRBV6-2/TRBV6-3
CSVESPGPNTEAFF	TRBJ1-1	TRBV29-1
CSVGGTLINEQFF	TRBJ2-1	TRBV29-1
CATSDSTGLDEQYF	TRBJ2-7	TRBV24-1
CASSPTLTATNEKLFF	TRBJ1-4	TRBV4-1
CASCSVATNEKLFF	TRBJ1-4	TRBV12-3/TRBV12-4
CATGSSEETQYF	TRBJ2-5	TRBV28
CASSLDTGARTDTQYF	TRBJ2-3	TRBV5-1
CATSDGKETQYF	TRBJ2-5	TRBV24-1
CASSYPDWDTQYF	TRBJ2-3	TRBV6-2/TRBV6-3
CASSPEIGGATDYEQYF	TRBJ2-7	TRBV7-9
CSVGEDGGANVLTF	TRBJ2-6	TRBV29-1
CASSFTTGNINTAEAFF	TRBJ1-1	TRBV5-1
CSARDRGRVDTEAFF	TRBJ1-1	TRBV20-1
CASSSRQGGHQPQHF	TRBJ1-5	TRBV12-3/TRBV12-4
CASSQGRMTMTSGANVLTF	TRBJ2-6	TRBV3-1
CSASKLDRDYSGNTIYF	TRBJ1-3	TRBV20-1
CASSSPNYGTGASEAFF	TRBJ1-1	TRBV28
CAISRGQDYGYTF	TRBJ1-2	TRBV10-3